The TCR beta chain described here comes from a study of beta chain features in type 1 diabetes. Germline V lookup: CDR1 SEHNR, CDR2 FQNEAQ (reference sequence). The V end lost 4 bases, the J end lost 9 bases, and 11 bases lay between the germline ends. This CDR3 is 12 amino acids long. CD4+ naive, central memory, regulatory and stem cell-like memory subsets were isolated by sorting on CD45RO/CCR7/CD25/CD127/CD95/CD27. In its sample, this clone was seen once. No antigen is known for it. Expressed TCRB transcripts were sequenced after all isolated RNA was converted to cDNA. Some clones are missing from TCRdb's copy, which holds only in-frame ones; the method was immunoSEQ multiplex PCR. The repertoire holds more than 60,000 clones, with around three fifths as singletons. The study's findings and limits: Shorter TCRB CDR3s, moderately but significantly so, marked every one of the four CD4+ subsets in Type 1 diabetes patients.

Sequences were obtained from Tregs from blood. The clonotype was recovered from a woman between 18 and 30 years old in good health. This rearrangement joins TRBV7-9 to TRBJ2-3; D possibly corresponds to TRBD2 (6 bases). The chain's CDR3 is CASSSRLVTQYF. The CDR3 nucleotides read TGTGCCAGCAGCTCAAGACTAGTCACGCAGTATTTT. Variable domain in full (rest from reference TRBV7-9 and TRBJ2-3): DTGVSQNPRHKITKRGQNVTFRCDPISEHNRLYWYRQTLGQGPEFLTYFQNEAQLEKSRLLSDRFSAERPKGSFSTLEIQRTEQGDSAMYLCASSSRLVTQYFGPGTRLTVL.